This T cell receptor beta chain originates from a study of shared clonotypes between healthy human individuals. Study-wide findings and caveats: Collection of samples was limited to blood; tissue repertoires likely differ.

Investigators spread the genomic DNA of each subset evenly over several immunoSEQ plates. Produced via immunoSEQ multiplex PCR; TCRdb's table is partial and in-frame only. The table lists 2 million to 2.5 million clones, 90% to 96% of them singletons, with around 0.13% in the top ten. Of note for this clone: Its antigen is currently unknown.

Trimming stripped 3 bases from V and 3 bases from J, with 13 bases between. Germline CDR1 reads SGHRS; CDR2 reads YFSETQ. This CDR3 has 14 residues. Negatively enriched CD4+ T cells were divided by CD45RA into naive and memory. This TCR was sampled from a man between 18 and 35 years old in good health. V is TRBV5-1 and J is TRBJ2-7; D assignment may be TRBD1 or TRBD2 (6 bases each). The specimen was naive CD4+ T cells sorted from blood. Subset in this sample: CD45RA+ positively selected. CDR3: CASSSGGGVYEQYF. The CDR3 bases are TGCGCCAGCAGCTCTGGAGGGGGAGTCTACGAGCAGTACTTC.